This TCR beta chain was recovered during a study of blood T cell repertoires in COVID-19 (dated by TCRdb to about 2020). With regard to the full study: Samples from collaborators originated in the United States, Italy and Spain and spanned both the acute and convalescent phases of COVID-19. The samples were drawn from two sources: the first 160 participants of the ongoing ImmuneRACE study, and 1,000 to 1,500 subjects contributed by 6 global collaborators. Nearly every sample came with metadata listing a de-identified subject ID, COVID-19 status, age in years and sex. A freely available public database, intended as a resource for researchers studying the immune response to SARS-CoV-2, is where the repertoires were released. Where available, HLA class I and class II types were taken from metadata supplied by the sample provider and were not determined by assay-based typing. The material from the prospective study consisted of cDNA or gDNA derived from T cells, B-cell-depleted T cells, or PBMCs. Deeply sampled blood TCRbeta repertoires from subjects exposed to, actively infected with, or recovered from COVID-19 were included in the dataset. The research as a whole found: How much clinical and demographic metadata was included differed by source and by participant, and the metadata was provided uncurated.

Another Seattle source contributed samples from volunteer blood donors who had recovered from COVID-19. Collaborating institutions collected whole blood in K2EDTA tubes following their own protocols. Collaborator samples were shipped for TCRbeta analysis as frozen whole blood, isolated PBMCs, or DNA extracted from either sample type. In the germline V gene, CDR1 corresponds to SGHAT and CDR2 to FQNNGV. A distance of 15 bases separates the germline ends of V and J, which lose 5 bases and 7 bases respectively. The CDR3 contains 15 residues, cysteine and phenylalanine counted. The kept DNA is CDR3 alone, 45 bases in frame from the first base. The immunoSEQ Assay, a bias-controlled multiplex PCR, was used to amplify TCRbeta CDR3 regions from genomic DNA. Regarding the original processing steps: The number of nucleated cells in each sample was estimated from the amplification of reference gene primers within the assay. To quantify the absolute abundance of each unique TCRbeta CDR3 rearrangement, sequence reads were collapsed and filtered. For each sample, productive Simpson clonality was calculated as the square root of Simpson's diversity index across productive rearrangements. As stored in TCRdb, this immuneACCESS dataset retains in-frame rearrangements with V and J assigned. A fraction of the clones does not appear; measured against another copy, unresolved V genes explain less than half of the discrepancy, and the remainder lacks a known reason. The DNA gave D and trimming, while V, J and clone size come from that table. For this sample the table gives roughly 330,000 clones, of which about 89% were detected only once. Clones ranked in the top ten supply nearly 6.5% of the sample.

As to this clone: The target of this receptor is not known. No base quality information exists; no much larger clone differs at one position.

This clonotype was obtained from a man between 18 and 35 years old who had recovered from COVID-19. The sequenced sample consisted of peripheral blood. The rearrangement combines TRBV11-2 with TRBJ1-6; a tentative D call is TRBD1 (6 bases match). For the CDR3, the sequence is CASSIGGGNNSPLHF. The DNA is as follows: TGTGCCAGCAGCATTGGGGGGGGCAACAATTCACCCCTCCACTTT.